This T cell receptor beta chain derives from a study of graft-versus-host responses after intestinal transplantation. Study-wide background: Tacrolimus and steroids were given for 3 to 4 years to all recipients after anti-thymocyte globulin induction.

Note on this clone: Its specificity is unknown.

The assay was immunoSEQ multiplex PCR, and TCRdb's table has in-frame clones only and misses some. Of roughly 80,000 clones detected, about nine tenths appear once; the ten largest clones hold under 9.5%. CDR3 length equals 14 residues. Germline V lookup: CDR1 MNHEY, CDR2 SVGAGI. Trimming pared 2 bases from V and 3 bases from J, leaving 11 bases between. Study-wide results and caveats: High graft-versus-host to host-versus-graft T cell clonal ratios marked allografts of patients with graft-donor macrochimerism.

This sample comprised unstimulated CD8+ T cells sorted from spleen or lymph node cells, obtained before transplant. The sequence was collected from a human donor who was the organ donor for an intestinal transplant. This chain links TRBV6-5 with TRBJ2-7, with TRBD2 as a possible D gene (6 bases). The CDR3 nucleotides read TGTGCCAGCAGTTACGGCAGGGAGGACTACGAGCAGTACTTC. This gives the protein CASSYGREDYEQYF.